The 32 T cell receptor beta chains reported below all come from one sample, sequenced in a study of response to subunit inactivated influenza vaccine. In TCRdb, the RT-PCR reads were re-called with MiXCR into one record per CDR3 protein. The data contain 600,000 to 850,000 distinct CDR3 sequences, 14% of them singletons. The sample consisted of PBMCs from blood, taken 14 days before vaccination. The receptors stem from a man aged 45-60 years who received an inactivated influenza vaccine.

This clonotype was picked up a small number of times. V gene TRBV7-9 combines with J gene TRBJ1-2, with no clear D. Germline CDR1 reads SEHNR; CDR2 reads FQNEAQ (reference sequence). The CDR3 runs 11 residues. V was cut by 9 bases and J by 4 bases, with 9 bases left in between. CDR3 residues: CASAGSYGYTF. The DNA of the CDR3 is TGTGCCAGTGCCGGGTCCTATGGCTACACCTTC.

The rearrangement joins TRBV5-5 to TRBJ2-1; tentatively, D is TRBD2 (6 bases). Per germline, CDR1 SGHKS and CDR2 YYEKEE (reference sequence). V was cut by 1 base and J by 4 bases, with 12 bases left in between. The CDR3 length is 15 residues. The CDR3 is CASSLPGGRYNEQFF. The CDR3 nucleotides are TGTGCCAGCAGCTTGCCCGGGGGAAGGTACAATGAGCAGTTCTTC.

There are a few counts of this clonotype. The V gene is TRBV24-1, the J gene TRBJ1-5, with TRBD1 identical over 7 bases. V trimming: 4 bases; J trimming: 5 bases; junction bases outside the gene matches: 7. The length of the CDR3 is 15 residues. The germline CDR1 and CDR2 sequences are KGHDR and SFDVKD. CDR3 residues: CATSEEDRVDQPQHF. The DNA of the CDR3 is TGTGCCACCAGTGAAGAAGACAGGGTTGATCAGCCCCAGCATTTT.

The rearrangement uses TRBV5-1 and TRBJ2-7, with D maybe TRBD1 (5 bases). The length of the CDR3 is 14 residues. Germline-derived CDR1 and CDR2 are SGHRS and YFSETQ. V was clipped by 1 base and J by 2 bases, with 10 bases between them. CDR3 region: CASSLNRRTYEQYF. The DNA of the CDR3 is TGCGCCAGCAGCTTGAACAGGCGCACCTACGAGCAGTACTTC.

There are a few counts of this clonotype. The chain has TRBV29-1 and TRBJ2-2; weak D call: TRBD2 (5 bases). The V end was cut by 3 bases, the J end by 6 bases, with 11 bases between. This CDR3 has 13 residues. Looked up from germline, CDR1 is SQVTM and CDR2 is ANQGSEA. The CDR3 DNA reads TGCAGCGTTGACGGGGAAATGGCCGGGGAGCTGTTTTTT. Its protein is CSVDGEMAGELFF.

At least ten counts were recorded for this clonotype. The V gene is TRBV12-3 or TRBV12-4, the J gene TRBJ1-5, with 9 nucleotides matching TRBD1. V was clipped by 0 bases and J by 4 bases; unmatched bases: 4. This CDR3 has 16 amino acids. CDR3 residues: CASSLAGTGLNQPQHF. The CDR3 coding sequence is TGTGCCAGCAGTTTAGCGGGGACAGGGCTAAATCAGCCCCAGCATTTT.

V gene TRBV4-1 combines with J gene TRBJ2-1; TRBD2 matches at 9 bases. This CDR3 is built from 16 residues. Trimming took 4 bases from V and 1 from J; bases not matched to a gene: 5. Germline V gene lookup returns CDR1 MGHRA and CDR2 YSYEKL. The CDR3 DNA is TGCGCCAGCAGCCCTGCGGGGGGGGCATCCTACAATGAGCAGTTCTTC. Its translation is CASSPAGGASYNEQFF.

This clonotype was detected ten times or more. The CDR3 reads CASSLSSGSVSYEQYF. CDR3 coding DNA: TGTGCCAGCAGCTTATCTAGCGGGAGTGTGTCCTACGAGCAGTACTTC. The rearrangement uses TRBV7-9 and TRBJ2-7; 10 nucleotides match TRBD2. Looked up from germline, CDR1 is SEHNR and CDR2 is FQNEAQ (reference sequence). CDR3 length: 16 residues. V lost 2 bases and J lost 1; bases outside the gene matches: 5.

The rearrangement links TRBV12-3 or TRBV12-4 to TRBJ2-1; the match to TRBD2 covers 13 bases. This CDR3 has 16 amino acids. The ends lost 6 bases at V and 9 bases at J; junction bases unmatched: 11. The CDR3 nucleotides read TGTGCCAGCAGCCCCACTAGCGGGAGGGCCGGGAGTGAGCAGTTCTTC. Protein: CASSPTSGRAGSEQFF.

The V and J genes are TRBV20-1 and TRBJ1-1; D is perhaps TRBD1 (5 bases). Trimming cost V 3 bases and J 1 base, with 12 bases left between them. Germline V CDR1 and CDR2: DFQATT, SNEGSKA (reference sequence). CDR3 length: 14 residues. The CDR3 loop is CSASWDFQNTEAFF. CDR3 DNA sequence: TGCAGTGCTAGTTGGGACTTCCAGAACACTGAAGCTTTCTTT.

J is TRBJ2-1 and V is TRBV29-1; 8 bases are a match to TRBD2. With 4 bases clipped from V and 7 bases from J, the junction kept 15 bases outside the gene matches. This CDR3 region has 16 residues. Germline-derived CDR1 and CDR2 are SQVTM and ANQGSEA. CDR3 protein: CSVGNSGVLAGNEQFF. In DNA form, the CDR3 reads TGCAGCGTTGGTAATAGCGGGGTATTGGCGGGGAATGAGCAGTTCTTC.

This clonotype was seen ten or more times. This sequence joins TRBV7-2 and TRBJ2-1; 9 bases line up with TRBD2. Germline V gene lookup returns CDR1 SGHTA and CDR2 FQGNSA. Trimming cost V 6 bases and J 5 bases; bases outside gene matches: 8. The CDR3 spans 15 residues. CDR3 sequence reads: CASSSSGTWDNEQFF. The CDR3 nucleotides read TGTGCCAGCAGTTCTAGCGGGACTTGGGACAATGAGCAGTTCTTC.

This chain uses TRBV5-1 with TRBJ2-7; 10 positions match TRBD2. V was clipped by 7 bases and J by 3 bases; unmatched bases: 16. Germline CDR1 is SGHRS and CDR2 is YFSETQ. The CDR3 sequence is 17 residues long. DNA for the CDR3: TGCGCCAGCCGGACCGGGGGCGGATTAGCGGGAGGCTACGAGCAGTACTTC. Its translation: CASRTGGGLAGGYEQYF.

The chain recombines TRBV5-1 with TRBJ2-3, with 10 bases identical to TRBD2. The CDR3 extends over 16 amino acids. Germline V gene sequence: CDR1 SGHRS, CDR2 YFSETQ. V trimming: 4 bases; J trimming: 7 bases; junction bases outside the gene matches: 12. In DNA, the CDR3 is TGCGCCAGCAGCATCCGGACTAGCGGCATCGGGTATACGCAGTATTTT. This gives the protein CASSIRTSGIGYTQYF. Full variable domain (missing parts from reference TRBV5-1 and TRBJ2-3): KAGVTQTPRYLIKTRGQQVTLSCSPISGHRSVSWYQQTPGQGLQFLFEYFSETQRNKGNFPGRFSGRQFSNSRSEMNVSTLELGDSALYLCASSIRTSGIGYTQYFGPGTRLTVL.

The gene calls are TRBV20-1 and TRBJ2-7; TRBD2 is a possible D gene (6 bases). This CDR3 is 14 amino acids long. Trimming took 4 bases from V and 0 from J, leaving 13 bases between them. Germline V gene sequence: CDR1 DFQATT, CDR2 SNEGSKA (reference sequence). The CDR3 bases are TGCAGTGCTACCCGGGGGAGCGGCTCCTACGAGCAGTACTTC. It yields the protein CSATRGSGSYEQYF.

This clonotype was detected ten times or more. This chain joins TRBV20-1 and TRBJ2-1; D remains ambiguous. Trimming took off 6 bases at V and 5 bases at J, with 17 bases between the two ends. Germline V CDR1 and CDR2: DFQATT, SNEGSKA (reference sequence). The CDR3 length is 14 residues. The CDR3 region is CSAIPGPSDNEQFF. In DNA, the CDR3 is TGCAGTGCGATTCCGGGCCCCTCTGACAATGAGCAGTTCTTC.

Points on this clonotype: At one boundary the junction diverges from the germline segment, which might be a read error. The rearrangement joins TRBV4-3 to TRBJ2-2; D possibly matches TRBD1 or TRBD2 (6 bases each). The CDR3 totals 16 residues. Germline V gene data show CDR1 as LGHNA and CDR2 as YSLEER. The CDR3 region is CASSPQGGYNTGERFF. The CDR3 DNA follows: TGCGCCAGCAGCCCCCAAGGGGGGTACAACACCGGGGAGCGGTTTTTT.

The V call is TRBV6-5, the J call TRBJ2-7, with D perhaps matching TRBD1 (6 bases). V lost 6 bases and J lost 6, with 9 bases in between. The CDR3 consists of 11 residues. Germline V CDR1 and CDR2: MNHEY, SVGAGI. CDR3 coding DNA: TGTGCCAGCAGGGAGGACAGCGAGCAGTACTTC. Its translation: CASREDSEQYF.

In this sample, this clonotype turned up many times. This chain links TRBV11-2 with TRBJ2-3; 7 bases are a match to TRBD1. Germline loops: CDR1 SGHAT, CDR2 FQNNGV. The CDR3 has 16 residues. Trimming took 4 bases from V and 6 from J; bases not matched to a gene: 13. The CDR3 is CASSSRQGSGRDTQYF. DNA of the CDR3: TGTGCCAGCAGCTCCCGACAGGGATCCGGTCGGGATACGCAGTATTTT.

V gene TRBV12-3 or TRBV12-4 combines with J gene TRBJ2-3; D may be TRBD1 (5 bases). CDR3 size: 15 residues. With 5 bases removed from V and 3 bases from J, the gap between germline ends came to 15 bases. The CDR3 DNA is TGTGCCAGCAGTGTTGTGGACAAGGCAACAGATACGCAGTATTTT. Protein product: CASSVVDKATDTQYF.

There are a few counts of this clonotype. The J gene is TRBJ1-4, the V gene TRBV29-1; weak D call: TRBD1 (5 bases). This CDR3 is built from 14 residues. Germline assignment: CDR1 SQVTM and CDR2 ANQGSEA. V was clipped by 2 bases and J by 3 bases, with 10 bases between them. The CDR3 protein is CSVEPRGSNEKLFF. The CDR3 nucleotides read TGCAGCGTTGAACCGCGGGGGTCTAATGAAAAACTGTTTTTT.

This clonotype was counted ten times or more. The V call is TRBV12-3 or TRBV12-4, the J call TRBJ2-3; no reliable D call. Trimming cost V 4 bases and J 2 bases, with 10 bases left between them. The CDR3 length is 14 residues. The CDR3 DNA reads TGTGCCAGCAGTTCCAGAGTGGTCACAGATACGCAGTATTTT. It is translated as CASSSRVVTDTQYF.

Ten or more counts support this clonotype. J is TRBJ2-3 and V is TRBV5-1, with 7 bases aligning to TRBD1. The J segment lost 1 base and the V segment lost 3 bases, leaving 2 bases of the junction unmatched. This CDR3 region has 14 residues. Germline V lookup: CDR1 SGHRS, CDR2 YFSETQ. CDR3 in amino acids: CASSSGTGTDTQYF. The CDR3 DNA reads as TGCGCCAGCAGCTCCGGGACAGGCACAGATACGCAGTATTTT. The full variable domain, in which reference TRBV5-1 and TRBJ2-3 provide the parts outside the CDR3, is KAGVTQTPRYLIKTRGQQVTLSCSPISGHRSVSWYQQTPGQGLQFLFEYFSETQRNKGNFPGRFSGRQFSNSRSEMNVSTLELGDSALYLCASSSGTGTDTQYFGPGTRLTVL.

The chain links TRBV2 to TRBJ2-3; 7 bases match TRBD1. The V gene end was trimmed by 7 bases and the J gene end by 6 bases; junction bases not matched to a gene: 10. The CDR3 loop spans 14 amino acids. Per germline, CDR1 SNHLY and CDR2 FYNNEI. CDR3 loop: CASIRDSGSDTQYF. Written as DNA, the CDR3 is TGTGCCAGCATCCGGGACAGTGGTTCTGATACGCAGTATTTT.

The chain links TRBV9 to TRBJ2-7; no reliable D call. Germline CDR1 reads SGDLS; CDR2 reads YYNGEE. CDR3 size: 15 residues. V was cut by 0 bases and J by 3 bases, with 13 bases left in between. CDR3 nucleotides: TGTGCCAGCAGCGTAGGGTGGGCAGATAACTACGAGCAGTACTTC. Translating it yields CASSVGWADNYEQYF.

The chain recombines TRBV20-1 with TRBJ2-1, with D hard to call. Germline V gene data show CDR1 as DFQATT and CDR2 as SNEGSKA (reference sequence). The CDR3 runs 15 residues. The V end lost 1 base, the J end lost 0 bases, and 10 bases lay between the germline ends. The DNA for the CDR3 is TGCAGTGCTAGAGCCCTGGATAGCTCCTACAATGAGCAGTTCTTC. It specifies CSARALDSSYNEQFF.

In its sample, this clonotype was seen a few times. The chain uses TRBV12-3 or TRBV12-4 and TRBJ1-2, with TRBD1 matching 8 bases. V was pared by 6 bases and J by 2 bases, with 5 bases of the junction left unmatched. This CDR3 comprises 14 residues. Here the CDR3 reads CASRKTGDNYGYTF. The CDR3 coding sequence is TGTGCCAGCAGAAAGACAGGGGACAACTATGGCTACACCTTC.

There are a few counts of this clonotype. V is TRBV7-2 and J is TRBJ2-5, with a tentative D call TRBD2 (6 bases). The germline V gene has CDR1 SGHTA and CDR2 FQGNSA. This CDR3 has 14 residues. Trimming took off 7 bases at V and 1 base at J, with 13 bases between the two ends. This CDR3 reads CASNYLASQETQYF. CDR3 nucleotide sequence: TGTGCCAGCAACTACCTAGCGAGCCAAGAGACCCAGTACTTC.

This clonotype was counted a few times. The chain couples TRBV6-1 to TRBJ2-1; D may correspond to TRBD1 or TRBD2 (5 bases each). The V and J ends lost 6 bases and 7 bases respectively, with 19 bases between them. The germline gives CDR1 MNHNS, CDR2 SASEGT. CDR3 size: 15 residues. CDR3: CASRAGTQNRNEQFF. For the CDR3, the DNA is TGTGCCAGCAGGGCTGGGACCCAAAACCGGAATGAGCAGTTCTTC.

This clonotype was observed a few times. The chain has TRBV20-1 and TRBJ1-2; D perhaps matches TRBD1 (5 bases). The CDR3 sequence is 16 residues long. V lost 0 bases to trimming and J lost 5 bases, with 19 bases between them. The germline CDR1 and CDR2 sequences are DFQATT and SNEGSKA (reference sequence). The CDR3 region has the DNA TGCAGTGCTAGAGATATCTTAGTCGACAGACTTTATGGCTACACCTTC. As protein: CSARDILVDRLYGYTF.

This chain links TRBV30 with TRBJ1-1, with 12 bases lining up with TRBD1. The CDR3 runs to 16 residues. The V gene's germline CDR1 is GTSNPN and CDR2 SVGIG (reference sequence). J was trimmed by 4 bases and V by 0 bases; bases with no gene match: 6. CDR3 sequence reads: CAWSVGGQGAGTEAFF. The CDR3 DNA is TGTGCCTGGAGTGTAGGGGGACAGGGGGCTGGCACTGAAGCTTTCTTT.

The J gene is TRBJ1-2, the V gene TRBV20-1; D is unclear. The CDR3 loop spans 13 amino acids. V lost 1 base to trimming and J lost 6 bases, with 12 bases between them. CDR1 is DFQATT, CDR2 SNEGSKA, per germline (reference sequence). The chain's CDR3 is CSARGASADGYTF. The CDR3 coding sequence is TGCAGTGCTAGAGGCGCCAGTGCCGATGGCTACACCTTC.